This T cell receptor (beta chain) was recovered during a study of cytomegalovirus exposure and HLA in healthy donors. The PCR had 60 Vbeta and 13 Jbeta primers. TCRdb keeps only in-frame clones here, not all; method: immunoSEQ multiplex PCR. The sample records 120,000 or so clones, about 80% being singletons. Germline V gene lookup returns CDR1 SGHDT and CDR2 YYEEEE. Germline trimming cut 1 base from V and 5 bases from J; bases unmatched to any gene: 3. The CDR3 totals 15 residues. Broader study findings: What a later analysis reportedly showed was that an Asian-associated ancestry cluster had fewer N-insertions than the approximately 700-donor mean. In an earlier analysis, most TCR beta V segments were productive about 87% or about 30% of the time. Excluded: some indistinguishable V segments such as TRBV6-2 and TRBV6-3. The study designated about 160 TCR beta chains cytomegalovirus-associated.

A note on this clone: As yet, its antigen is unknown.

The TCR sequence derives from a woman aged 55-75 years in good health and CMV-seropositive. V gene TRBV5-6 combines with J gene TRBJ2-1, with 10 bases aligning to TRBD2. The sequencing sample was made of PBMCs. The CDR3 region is CASSLSLAGDNEQFF. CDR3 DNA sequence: TGTGCCAGCAGCTTGTCGCTAGCGGGGGACAATGAGCAGTTCTTC.